This passage covers 25 T cell receptor beta chains from one sample sequenced in a study of control samples from healthy donors and cancer patients. The repertoire was sequenced with immunoSEQ multiplex PCR; TCRdb's copy has only in-frame clones and lacks some. The sample yields 100,000 to 150,000 clones, around nine tenths seen once. The sequencing input was PBMCs. Receptors originate from a man aged 50 to 60 with head and neck cancer.

This clone has more than one count but fewer than ten. The rearrangement uses TRBV6-1 and TRBJ2-7; D is unresolved. This CDR3 has 14 residues. Germline CDR1 is MNHNS and CDR2 is SASEGT. The germline V and J ends were trimmed by 2 bases and 2 bases, with 10 bases remaining between them. CDR3 loop: CASSEFEPPYEQYF. The CDR3 DNA follows: TGTGCCAGCAGTGAATTCGAACCTCCCTACGAGCAGTACTTC.

The J gene is TRBJ2-7, the V gene TRBV7-8; 7 nucleotides agree with TRBD2. From germline, CDR1 is SGHVS and CDR2 FQNEAQ. This CDR3 comprises 14 residues. The trim removed 1 base at V and 7 bases at J, leaving 7 bases unmatched. CDR3 coding DNA: TGTGCCAGCAGCTTAGAGGGAGGGGTACGGGAGCAGTACTTC. Its translation: CASSLEGGVREQYF. The full variable domain, in which reference TRBV7-8 and TRBJ2-7 provide the parts outside the CDR3, is GAGVSQSPRYKVAKRGQDVALRCDPISGHVSLFWYQQALGQGPEFLTYFQNEAQLDKSGLPSDRFFAERPEGSVSTLKIQRTQQEDSAVYLCASSLEGGVREQYFGPGTRLTVT.

The genes are TRBV6-5 and TRBJ1-2, with a weak D call TRBD1 (5 bases). Germline CDR1 is MNHEY and CDR2 is SVGAGI. There are 12 residues in the CDR3. V was pared by 5 bases and J by 6 bases, with 10 bases between. CDR3 protein: CASSLGGDGYTF. The CDR3 DNA is TGTGCCAGCAGTCTCGGGGGGGATGGCTACACCTTC.

This chain uses TRBV7-9 with TRBJ2-7, with TRBD2 as a possible D gene (5 bases). Trimming removed 1 base at V and 6 bases at J, with 16 bases between. The V gene's germline CDR1 is SEHNR and CDR2 FQNEAQ (reference sequence). This CDR3 region has 15 residues. CDR3 sequence: CASSLVSTSQGEQYF. In nucleotides, the CDR3 is TGTGCCAGCAGCTTAGTTAGCACTAGTCAAGGCGAGCAGTACTTC.

A remark on this clone: The sample has other DNA sequences that encode this CDR3 too. The DNA of the CDR3 is TGTGCCAGCAGCCAAGGGGAGGAGACCCAGTACTTC. Residues: CASSQGEETQYF. This sequence joins TRBV3-1 (or the pseudogene TRBV3-2) and TRBJ2-5, with TRBD2 as a possible D gene (5 bases). Trimming pared 1 base from V and 5 bases from J, leaving 5 bases between. The germline V gene encodes CDR1 LGHDT and CDR2 YNNKEL (reference sequence). This CDR3 spans 12 amino acids.

This clone came up a few times. The chain has TRBV27 and TRBJ1-1; D is unclear. Deletions cut 2 bases from V and 7 bases from J, with 5 bases between. The CDR3 loop spans 11 amino acids. Per the germline V gene, CDR1 is MNHEY and CDR2 is SMNVEV (reference sequence). CDR3 region: CASSLGDEAFF. The DNA of the CDR3 is TGTGCCAGCAGTTTAGGGGATGAAGCTTTCTTT.

The chain uses TRBV7-3 and TRBJ2-1, with D possibly matching TRBD2 (5 bases). Germline loops: CDR1 SGHTA, CDR2 FQGTGA. The V gene lost 5 bases and the J gene lost 6 bases, with 14 bases spanning the gap. The CDR3 totals 14 residues. The CDR3 DNA is TGTGCCAGCAGCGCCAATTCACGGGGCAATGAGCAGTTCTTC. Encoded protein: CASSANSRGNEQFF.

The V call is TRBV7-9, the J call TRBJ1-5, with TRBD1 identical over 10 bases. The J segment lost 2 bases and the V segment lost 2 bases, leaving 9 bases of the junction unmatched. Per germline, CDR1 SEHNR and CDR2 FQNEAQ (reference sequence). This CDR3 contains 18 residues. The CDR3 bases are TGTGCCAGCAGCTTAAGTAAGGGACAGGGGTCGGGCAATCAGCCCCAGCATTTT. This translates into CASSLSKGQGSGNQPQHF.

V and J are TRBV5-1 and TRBJ2-1; 9 bases are a match to TRBD2. There are 16 residues in the CDR3. Germline-derived CDR1 and CDR2 are SGHRS and YFSETQ. Trimming at V came to 0 bases and at J to 10 bases, leaving 11 bases not matched to a gene. CDR3 DNA sequence: TGCGCCAGCAGCTTGGCCTTGGCGGGAGGGATGGAGGAGCAGTTCTTC. The encoded protein is CASSLALAGGMEEQFF. The whole variable domain, filled in from reference TRBV5-1 and TRBJ2-1, reads KAGVTQTPRYLIKTRGQQVTLSCSPISGHRSVSWYQQTPGQGLQFLFEYFSETQRNKGNFPGRFSGRQFSNSRSEMNVSTLELGDSALYLCASSLALAGGMEEQFFGPGTRLTVL.

This chain uses TRBV4-1 with TRBJ2-7, with D perhaps TRBD2 (5 bases). Trimming stripped 0 bases from V and 3 bases from J, with 21 bases between. This CDR3 is built from 18 residues. CDR1 MGHRA and CDR2 YSYEKL come from the germline V gene. CDR3 loop: CASSQEGVSDTIIYEQYF. The CDR3 DNA follows: TGCGCCAGCAGCCAAGAGGGAGTTAGTGATACCATAATCTACGAGCAGTACTTC.

V is TRBV19 and J is TRBJ2-1; 12 bases are a match to TRBD2. CDR3 length: 16 amino acids. Germline lookup yields CDR1 LNHDA and CDR2 SQIVND (reference sequence). The ends lost 3 bases at V and 4 bases at J; junction bases unmatched: 4. CDR3 sequence reads: CASSIWTSGAYNEQFF. As DNA, the CDR3 is TGTGCCAGTAGTATTTGGACTAGCGGGGCTTACAATGAGCAGTTCTTC.

V gene TRBV7-9 combines with J gene TRBJ1-1, with TRBD1 matching 7 bases. CDR1 and CDR2 from the germline V gene are SEHNR and FQNEAQ (reference sequence). The J segment lost 0 bases and the V segment lost 4 bases, leaving 5 bases of the junction unmatched. The CDR3 is 15 amino acids. Here the CDR3 DNA reads TGTGCCAGCAGCTCCGGGACAGCTATGAACACTGAAGCTTTCTTT. Translated: CASSSGTAMNTEAFF.

The J gene is TRBJ2-5, the V gene TRBV29-1; TRBD2 aligns across 7 bases. Trimming took 7 bases from V and 4 from J; bases not matched to a gene: 9. Germline V gene data show CDR1 as SQVTM and CDR2 as ANQGSEA. The CDR3 is 13 residues long. The CDR3: CSAGGSAGETQYF. The CDR3 DNA reads TGCAGCGCCGGCGGGAGCGCGGGAGAGACCCAGTACTTC. The variable domain in full, with the rest retrieved from reference TRBV29-1 and TRBJ2-5, is SAVISQKPSRDICQRGTSLTIQCQVDSQVTMMFWYRQQPGQSLTLIATANQGSEATYESGFVIDKFPISRPNLTFSTLTVSNMSPEDSSIYLCSAGGSAGETQYFGPGTRLLVL.

The rearrangement joins TRBV5-4 to TRBJ1-3; no definite D call. CDR3 length equals 15 residues. Trimming took 3 bases from V and 0 from J, leaving 10 bases between them. Germline CDR1 and CDR2: SGHNT and YYREEE (reference sequence). CDR3 bases: TGTGCCAGCAGCTCTCTGGGGAACTCTGGAAACACCATATATTTT. Translated: CASSSLGNSGNTIYF.

This sequence joins TRBV3-1 (or the pseudogene TRBV3-2) and TRBJ2-1; 7 bases are a match to TRBD1. Germline V CDR1 and CDR2: LGHDT, YNNKEL (reference sequence). The V segment lost 10 bases and the J segment 0 bases; nucleotides outside the gene matches: 3. This CDR3 contains 13 residues. The CDR3 DNA reads TGTGCCACGAGGGACAGCTCCTACAATGAGCAGTTCTTC. Its protein is CATRDSSYNEQFF.

V is TRBV5-1 and J is TRBJ1-4, with D uncertain. The germline V and J ends were trimmed by 1 base and 8 bases, with 24 bases remaining between them. This CDR3 contains 18 residues. The V gene's germline CDR1 is SGHRS and CDR2 YFSETQ. CDR3 DNA sequence: TGCGCCAGCAGCTTGCAGGAGCAGGCCTCAGGATTATGGGAAAAACTGTTTTTT. Its translation is CASSLQEQASGLWEKLFF. Combining the CDR3 with reference TRBV5-1 and TRBJ1-4 gives the whole variable domain KAGVTQTPRYLIKTRGQQVTLSCSPISGHRSVSWYQQTPGQGLQFLFEYFSETQRNKGNFPGRFSGRQFSNSRSEMNVSTLELGDSALYLCASSLQEQASGLWEKLFFGSGTQLSVL.

The chain couples TRBV21-1 to TRBJ2-5; the DNA was not used to check the table's D call, TRBD1. TRBV21-1 is flagged as a pseudogene. CDR3 length: 14 residues. CDR3: CASSKGQEFETQYF. CDR3 DNA sequence: TGTGCCAGCAGCAAGGGACAGGAGTTTGAGACCCAGTACTTC.

The J gene is TRBJ2-1, the V gene TRBV7-9, with TRBD2 as a possible D gene (6 bases). The germline V gene has CDR1 SEHNR and CDR2 FQNEAQ (reference sequence). Trimming took 4 bases from V and 8 from J, leaving 21 bases between them. The CDR3 has 16 residues. CDR3 sequence reads: CASSYRTGTPTDEQFF. Here the CDR3 DNA reads TGTGCCAGCAGCTACCGAACCGGGACTCCCACCGATGAGCAGTTCTTC.

This clone came up once. The V gene is TRBV5-1, the J gene TRBJ1-4; 8 bases are a match to TRBD1. CDR1 is SGHRS and CDR2 is YFSETQ in the germline V gene. This CDR3 is built from 13 residues. V lost 4 bases, J lost 8 bases, and 4 bases stayed unmatched. CDR3 nucleotides: TGCGCCAGCAGCCAGGGGGCTGGAGAAAAACTGTTTTTT. Encoded protein: CASSQGAGEKLFF.

This rearrangement joins TRBV7-9 to TRBJ2-1; D is uncertain. The CDR3 is 13 amino acids. CDR1 and CDR2 from the germline V gene are SEHNR and FQNEAQ (reference sequence). V was pared by 7 bases and J by 6 bases, with 13 bases between. The CDR3 protein is CASTPFGSNEQFF. The DNA of the CDR3 is TGTGCCAGCACCCCGTTTGGGTCCAATGAGCAGTTCTTC.

The chain is built from TRBV14 and TRBJ1-4, with D hard to call. This CDR3 comprises 14 residues. CDR1 and CDR2 (germline): SGHDN, FVKESK. With 6 bases removed from V and 8 bases from J, the gap between germline ends came to 16 bases. The CDR3 region is CASSPTDGGEKLFF. CDR3 nucleotide sequence: TGTGCCAGCAGTCCGACCGACGGCGGGGAAAAACTGTTTTTT.

This chain links TRBV7-3 with TRBJ2-5; TRBD2 matches 11 bases. This CDR3 is 15 amino acids long. V was clipped by 5 bases and J by 5 bases; unmatched bases: 7. CDR1 and CDR2 from the germline V gene are SGHTA and FQGTGA. This CDR3 is CASSPSGGKFETQYF. As DNA, the CDR3 is TGTGCCAGCAGCCCTAGCGGGGGGAAATTTGAGACCCAGTACTTC.

CDR3 nucleotides: TGTGCCAGCACCTGGACTAGCGGAACCTACGAGCAGTACTTC. As protein: CASTWTSGTYEQYF. J is TRBJ2-7 and V is TRBV2, with 10 bases matching TRBD2. V was clipped by 7 bases and J by 2 bases; unmatched bases: 5. The CDR3 totals 14 residues. CDR1 and CDR2 from the germline V gene are SNHLY and FYNNEI. Full variable domain (missing parts from reference TRBV2 and TRBJ2-7): EPEVTQTPSHQVTQMGQEVILRCVPISNHLYFYWYRQILGQKVEFLVSFYNNEISEKSEIFDDQFSVERPDGSNFTLKIRSTKLEDSAMYFCASTWTSGTYEQYFGPGTRLTVT.

The rearrangement joins TRBV18 to TRBJ2-7; D perhaps matches TRBD1 (6 bases). Germline lookup yields CDR1 KGHSH and CDR2 LQKENI. V was pared by 3 bases and J by 2 bases, with 20 bases between. This CDR3 has 17 residues. Here the CDR3 reads CASSPLPTGTITYEQYF. The CDR3 DNA is TGTGCCAGCTCACCCCTACCGACAGGAACCATAACCTACGAGCAGTACTTC.

This rearrangement joins TRBV6-6 to TRBJ1-1; TRBD1 aligns across 10 bases. Germline V gives CDR1 MNHNY, CDR2 SVGAGI (reference sequence). CDR3 size: 15 residues. Trimming removed 2 bases from V and 6 bases from J; junction bases left unmatched: 6. Here the CDR3 DNA reads TGTGCCAGCAGTTACCCGGACAGGGGGAGGTCTGAAGCTTTCTTT. It yields the protein CASSYPDRGRSEAFF.